Sequencing of this T cell receptor (beta chain) was carried out in a study of T cell responses to AZD1222 COVID-19 vaccine (dated by TCRdb to the early 2020s). Concerning the study at large: TCR sequencing covered about 230 trial participants: approximately 200 given two doses of AZD1222 and some 25 given two doses of MenACWY control vaccine. Trial participants were enrolled into age subgroups of 18-55, 56-69 and 70-plus years, which contained around 150, 28 and 57 TCR-sequenced participants, respectively.

The sample's time point label, in plain terms: about 28 days (+/-7) after the second vaccine dose. AZD1222 recipients with second doses at about 4 weeks or about 12 weeks were pooled, because spike-specific TCR depth and breadth did not differ between schedules. Vaccinee samples were obtained from the UK trials COV001 and COV002, which included a single-blind randomized controlled phase 2/3 trial of AZD1222 (ChAdOx1 nCoV-19) in healthy adults. For TCRbeta chain sequencing, PBMC samples from trial participants were taken at day 0 and at day 28 after the second dose. The CDR3 regions of human TCRbeta chains were analyzed by immunosequencing. The authors' pipeline ran thus. Repertoire TCRs were matched against a reference library of SARS-CoV-2-specific TCRs generated with the MIRA antigen-specificity platform. Breadth meant the fraction of unique TCRs that were SARS-CoV-2-associated, whereas depth meant the fraction of total T cells that were SARS-CoV-2-associated. Using the MIRA data, each spike-specific TCR was assigned both to the spike region to which the TCR was reactive and to a CD4 or CD8 class. Log10-transformed breadth and depth values were compared by one-way ANOVA with Sidak's multiple comparisons tests. In its TCRdb copy, this immuneACCESS table keeps in-frame sequences only and misses some clones. Where compared with another copy, unresolved V genes explain less than half of these, and the others have no known cause. That table supplies the V and J calls and clone size; D and trimming were determined from the DNA. This sample gives 100,000 to 150,000 clones in total; approximately 85% of them show up just once. The ten largest clonotypes hold 3.5% to 4.5% of the sample.

The germline V gene (reference sequence) supplies CDR1 LGHDT and CDR2 YNNKEL. The CDR3 goes from the cysteine to the phenylalanine over 16 residues. This entry keeps only the CDR3 DNA: 48 bases, framed from base 1. The V end gives up 2 bases and the J end 2 bases, leaving 6 bases in the junction not matched to a gene. Beyond this particular receptor, the publication reports: Conclusions about previously exposed vaccinees are limited, since just six or seven AZD1222 recipients were seropositive for SARS-CoV-2 at baseline. Participants were mostly white British, with more females than males. The authors suggested clonal diversity may have been underestimated. The 56-69-year group was small, and its depth increase did not reach significance, likely because of low power. Because no day 14 peak-response samples were available, the repertoires could be characterized only after the peak T cell response. Epitopes outside the regions mutated in the B.1.351 and B.1.1.7 variants were reportedly recognized by nearly half of the unique spike-specific TCRs. After two AZD1222 doses, both the breadth and the depth of spike-specific TCRs were significantly higher than at day 0 and than in MenACWY recipients. CD4 TCRs associated with the vaccine covered the entire spike protein, and the dominant responses were in regions 160-218 and 743-854.

The sample holds one count of this clone. Its antigen is unknown. No per-base quality is available; no much larger clone lies one base away. This specimen was peripheral blood, taken 28 days after the second AZD1222 dose. The source is an adult who received the AZD1222 COVID-19 vaccine. The chain employs TRBV3-1 (or the pseudogene TRBV3-2) and TRBJ2-1, and 7 junctional nucleotides match TRBD1. This receptor carries the CDR3 CASSQRGRAAYNEQFF. The bases are TGTGCCAGCAGCCAAAGGGGGCGGGCGGCCTACAATGAGCAGTTCTTC.